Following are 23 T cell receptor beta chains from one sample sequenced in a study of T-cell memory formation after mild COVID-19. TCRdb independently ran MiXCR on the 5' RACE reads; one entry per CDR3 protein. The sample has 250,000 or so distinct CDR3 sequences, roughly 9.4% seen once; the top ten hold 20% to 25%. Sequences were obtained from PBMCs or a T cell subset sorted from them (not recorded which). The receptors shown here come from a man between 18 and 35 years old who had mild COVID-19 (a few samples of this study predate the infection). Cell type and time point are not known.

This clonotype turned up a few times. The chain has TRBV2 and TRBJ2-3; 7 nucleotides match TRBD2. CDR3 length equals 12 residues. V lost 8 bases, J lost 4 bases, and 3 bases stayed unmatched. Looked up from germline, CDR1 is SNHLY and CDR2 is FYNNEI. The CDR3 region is CASGGGSDTQYF. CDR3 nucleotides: TGTGCCAGCGGGGGGGGATCAGATACGCAGTATTTT.

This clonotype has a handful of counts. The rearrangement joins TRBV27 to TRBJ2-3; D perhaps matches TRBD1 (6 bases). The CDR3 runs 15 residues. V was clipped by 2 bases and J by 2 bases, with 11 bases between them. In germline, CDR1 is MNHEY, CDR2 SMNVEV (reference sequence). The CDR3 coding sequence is TGTGCCAGCAGTTTAACCGGGACACACACAGATACGCAGTATTTT. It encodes CASSLTGTHTDTQYF.

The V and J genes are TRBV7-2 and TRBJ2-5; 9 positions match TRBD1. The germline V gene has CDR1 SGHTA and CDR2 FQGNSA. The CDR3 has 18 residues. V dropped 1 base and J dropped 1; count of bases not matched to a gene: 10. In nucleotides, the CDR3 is TGTGCCAGCAGCTTAGGACCCGGGACAGGGAGGATCCAAGAGACCCAGTACTTC. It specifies CASSLGPGTGRIQETQYF.

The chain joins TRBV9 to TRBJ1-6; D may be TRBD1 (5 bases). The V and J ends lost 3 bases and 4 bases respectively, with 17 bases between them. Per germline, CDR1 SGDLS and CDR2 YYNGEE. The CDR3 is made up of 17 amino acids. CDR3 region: CASSERGGQTYNSPLHF. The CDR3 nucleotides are TGTGCCAGCAGCGAGAGGGGAGGGCAGACTTATAATTCACCCCTCCACTTT. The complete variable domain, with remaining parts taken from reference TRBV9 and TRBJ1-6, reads DSGVTQTPKHLITATGQRVTLRCSPRSGDLSVYWYQQSLDQGLQFLIQYYNGEERAKGNILERFSAQQFPDLHSELNLSSLELGDSALYFCASSERGGQTYNSPLHFGNGTRLTVT.

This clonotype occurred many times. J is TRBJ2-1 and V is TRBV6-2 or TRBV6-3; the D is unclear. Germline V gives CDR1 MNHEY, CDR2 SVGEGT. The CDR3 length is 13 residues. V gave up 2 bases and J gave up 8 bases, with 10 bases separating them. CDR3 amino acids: CASSYVPVDEQFF. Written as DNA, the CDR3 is TGTGCCAGCAGTTACGTCCCGGTAGATGAGCAGTTCTTC.

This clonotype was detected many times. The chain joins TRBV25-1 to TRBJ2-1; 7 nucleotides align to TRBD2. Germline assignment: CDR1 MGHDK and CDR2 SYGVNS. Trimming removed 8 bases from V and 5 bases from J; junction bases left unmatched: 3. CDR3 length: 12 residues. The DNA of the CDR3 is TGTGCCAGCGGGAGGGGAGACAATGAGCAGTTCTTC. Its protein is CASGRGDNEQFF.

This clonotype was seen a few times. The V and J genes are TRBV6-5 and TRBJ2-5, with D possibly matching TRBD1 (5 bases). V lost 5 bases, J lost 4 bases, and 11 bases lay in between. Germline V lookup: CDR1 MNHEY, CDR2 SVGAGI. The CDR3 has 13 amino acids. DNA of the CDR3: TGTGCCAGCAGTACCCGACAGAGAGAGACCCAGTACTTC. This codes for CASSTRQRETQYF.

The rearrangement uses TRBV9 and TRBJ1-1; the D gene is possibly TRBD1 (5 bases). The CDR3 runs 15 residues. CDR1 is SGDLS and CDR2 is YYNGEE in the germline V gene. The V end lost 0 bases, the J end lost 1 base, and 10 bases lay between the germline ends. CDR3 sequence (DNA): TGTGCCAGCAGCGTAGACCCGGGGCCGAACACTGAAGCTTTCTTT. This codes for CASSVDPGPNTEAFF.

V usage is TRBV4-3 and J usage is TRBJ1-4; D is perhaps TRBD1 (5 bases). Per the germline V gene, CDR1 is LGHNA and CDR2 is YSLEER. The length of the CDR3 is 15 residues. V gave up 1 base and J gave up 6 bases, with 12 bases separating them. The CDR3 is CASSQVSLRDEKLFF. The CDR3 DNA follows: TGCGCCAGCAGCCAAGTTTCCCTCAGGGATGAAAAACTGTTTTTT.

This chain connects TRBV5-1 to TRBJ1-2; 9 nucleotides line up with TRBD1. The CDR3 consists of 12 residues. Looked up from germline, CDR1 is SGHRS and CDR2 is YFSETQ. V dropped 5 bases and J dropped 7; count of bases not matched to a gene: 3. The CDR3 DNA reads TGCGCCAGCAGTGTGACAGGGGGTGGCTACACCTTC. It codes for CASSVTGGGYTF. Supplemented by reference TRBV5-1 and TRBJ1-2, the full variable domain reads KAGVTQTPRYLIKTRGQQVTLSCSPISGHRSVSWYQQTPGQGLQFLFEYFSETQRNKGNFPGRFSGRQFSNSRSEMNVSTLELGDSALYLCASSVTGGGYTFGSGTRLTVV.

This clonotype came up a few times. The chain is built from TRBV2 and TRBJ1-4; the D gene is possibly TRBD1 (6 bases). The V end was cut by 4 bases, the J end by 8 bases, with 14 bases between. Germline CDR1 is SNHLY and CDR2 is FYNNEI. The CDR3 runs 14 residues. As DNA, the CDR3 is TGTGCCAGCAGTGTCGGCACAGGGCAAGAAAAACTGTTTTTT. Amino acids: CASSVGTGQEKLFF. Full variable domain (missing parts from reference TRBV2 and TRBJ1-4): EPEVTQTPSHQVTQMGQEVILRCVPISNHLYFYWYRQILGQKVEFLVSFYNNEISEKSEIFDDQFSVERPDGSNFTLKIRSTKLEDSAMYFCASSVGTGQEKLFFGSGTQLSVL.

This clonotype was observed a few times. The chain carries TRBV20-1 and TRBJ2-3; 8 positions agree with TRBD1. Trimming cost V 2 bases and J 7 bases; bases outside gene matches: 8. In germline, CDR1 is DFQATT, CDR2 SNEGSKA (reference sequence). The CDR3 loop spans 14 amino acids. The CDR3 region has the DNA TGCAGTGCTAGATCACGGACAGGGATAAATACGCAGTATTTT. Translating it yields CSARSRTGINTQYF.

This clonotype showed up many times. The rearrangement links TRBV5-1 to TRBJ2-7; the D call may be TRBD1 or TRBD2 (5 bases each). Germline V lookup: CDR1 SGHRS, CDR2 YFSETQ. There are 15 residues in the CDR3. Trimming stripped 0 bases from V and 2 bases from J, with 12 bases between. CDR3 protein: CASSLGDLPPYEQYV. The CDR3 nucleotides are TGCGCCAGCAGCTTGGGGGACCTTCCACCCTACGAGCAGTACGTC.

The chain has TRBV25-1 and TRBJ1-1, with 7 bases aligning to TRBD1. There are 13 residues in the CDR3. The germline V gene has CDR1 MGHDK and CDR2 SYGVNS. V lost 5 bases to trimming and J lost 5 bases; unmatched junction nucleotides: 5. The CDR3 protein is CASSKGQRTEAFF. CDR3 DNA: TGTGCCAGCAGTAAGGGACAGAGGACTGAAGCTTTCTTT.

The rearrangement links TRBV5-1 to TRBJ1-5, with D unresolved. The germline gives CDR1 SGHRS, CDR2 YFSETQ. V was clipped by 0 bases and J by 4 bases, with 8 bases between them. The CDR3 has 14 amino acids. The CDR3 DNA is TGCGCCAGCAGCTTGGCCTTTGGAAATCAGCCCCAGCATTTT. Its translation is CASSLAFGNQPQHF.

CDR3 sequence reads: CASSRSGTGIYEQYF. The CDR3 DNA reads as TGCGCCAGCAGCCGATCCGGGACAGGGATCTACGAGCAGTACTTC. The gene calls are TRBV4-3 and TRBJ2-7; 9 bases are shared with TRBD1. Looked up from germline, CDR1 is LGHNA and CDR2 is YSLEER. This CDR3 contains 15 residues. After removal of 4 bases from V and 3 bases from J, the junction contained 7 bases not matched to a gene.

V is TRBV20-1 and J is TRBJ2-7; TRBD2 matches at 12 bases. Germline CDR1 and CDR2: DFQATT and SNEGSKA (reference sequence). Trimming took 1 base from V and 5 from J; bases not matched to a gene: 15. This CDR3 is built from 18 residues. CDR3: CSARGLAGGPSLVHEQYV. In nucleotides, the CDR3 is TGCAGTGCTAGAGGTCTAGCGGGGGGGCCTAGTTTGGTCCACGAGCAGTACGTC.

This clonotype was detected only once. For the CDR3, the DNA is TGTGCCAGCAGTGGACAGGGGAGCTCCTACAATGAGCAGTTCTTC. This encodes CASSGQGSSYNEQFF. The chain couples TRBV6-1 to TRBJ2-1; 8 bases match TRBD1. The CDR3 has 15 amino acids. Trimming cost V 4 bases and J 0 bases; bases outside gene matches: 2. Germline CDR1 MNHNS, CDR2 SASEGT.

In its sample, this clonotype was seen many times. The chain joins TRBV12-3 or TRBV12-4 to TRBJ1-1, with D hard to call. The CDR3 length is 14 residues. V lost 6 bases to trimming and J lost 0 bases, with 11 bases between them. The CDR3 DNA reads TGTGCCAGCAGCTCAACAGCGATGAACACTGAAGCTTTCTTT. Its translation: CASSSTAMNTEAFF.

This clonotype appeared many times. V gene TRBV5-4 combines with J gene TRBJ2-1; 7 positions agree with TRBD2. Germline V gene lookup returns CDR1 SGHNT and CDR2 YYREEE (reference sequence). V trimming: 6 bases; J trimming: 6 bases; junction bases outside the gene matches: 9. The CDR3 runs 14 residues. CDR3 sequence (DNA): TGTGCCAGCAACTCTGCGGGGGTCTTCAATGAGCAGTTCTTC. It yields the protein CASNSAGVFNEQFF.

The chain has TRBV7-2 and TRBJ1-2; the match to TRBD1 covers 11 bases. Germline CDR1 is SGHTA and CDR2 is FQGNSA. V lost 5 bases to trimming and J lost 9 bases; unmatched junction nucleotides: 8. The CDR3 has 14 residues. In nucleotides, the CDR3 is TGTGCCAGCAGCCGCACCGGGACAGGGGGTAGCTACACCTTC. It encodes CASSRTGTGGSYTF.

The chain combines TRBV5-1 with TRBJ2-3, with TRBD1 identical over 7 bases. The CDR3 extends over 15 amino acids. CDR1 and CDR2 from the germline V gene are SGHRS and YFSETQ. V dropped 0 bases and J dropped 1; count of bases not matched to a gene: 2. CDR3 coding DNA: TGCGCCAGCAGCTTGGCGGGACAGCGCACAGATACGCAGTATTTT. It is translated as CASSLAGQRTDTQYF.

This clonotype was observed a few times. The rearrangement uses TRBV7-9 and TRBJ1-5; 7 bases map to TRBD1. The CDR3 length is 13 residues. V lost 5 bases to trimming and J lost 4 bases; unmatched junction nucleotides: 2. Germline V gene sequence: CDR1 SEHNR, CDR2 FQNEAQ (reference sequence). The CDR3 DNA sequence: TGTGCCAGCAGCGAGGGACAGAATCAGCCCCAGCATTTT. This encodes CASSEGQNQPQHF.